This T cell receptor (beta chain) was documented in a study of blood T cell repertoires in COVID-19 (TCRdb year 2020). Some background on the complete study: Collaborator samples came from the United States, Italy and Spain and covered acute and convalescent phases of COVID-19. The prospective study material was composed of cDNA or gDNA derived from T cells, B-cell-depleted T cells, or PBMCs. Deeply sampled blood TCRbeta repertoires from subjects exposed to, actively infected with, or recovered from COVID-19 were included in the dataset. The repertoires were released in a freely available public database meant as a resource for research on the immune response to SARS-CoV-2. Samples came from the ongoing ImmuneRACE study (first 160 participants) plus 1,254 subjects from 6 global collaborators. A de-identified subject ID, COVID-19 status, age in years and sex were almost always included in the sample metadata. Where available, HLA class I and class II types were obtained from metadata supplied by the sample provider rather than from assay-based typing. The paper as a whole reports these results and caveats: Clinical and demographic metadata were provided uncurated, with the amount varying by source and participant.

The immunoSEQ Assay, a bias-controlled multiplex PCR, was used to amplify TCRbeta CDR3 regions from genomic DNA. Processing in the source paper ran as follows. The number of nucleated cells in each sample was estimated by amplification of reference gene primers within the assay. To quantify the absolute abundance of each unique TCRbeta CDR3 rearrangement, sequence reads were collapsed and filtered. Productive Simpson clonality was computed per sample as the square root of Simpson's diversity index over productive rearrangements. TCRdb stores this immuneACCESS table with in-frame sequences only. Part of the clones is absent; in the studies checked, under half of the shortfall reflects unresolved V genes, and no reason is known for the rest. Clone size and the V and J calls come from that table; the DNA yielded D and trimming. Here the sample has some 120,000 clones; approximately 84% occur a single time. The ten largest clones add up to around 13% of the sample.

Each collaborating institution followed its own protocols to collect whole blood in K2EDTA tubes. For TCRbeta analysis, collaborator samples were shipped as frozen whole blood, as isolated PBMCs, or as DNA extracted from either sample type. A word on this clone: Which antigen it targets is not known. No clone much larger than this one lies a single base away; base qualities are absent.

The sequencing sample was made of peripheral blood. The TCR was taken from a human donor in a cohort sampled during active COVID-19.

The DNA sequence is TGTGCCTCCACCGACTCAGGGTTCGGTGAGCAGTTCTTC. It translates as CASTDSGFGEQFF. The chain couples TRBV30 to TRBJ2-1; the D gene is possibly TRBD1, with 5 bases matching. Including cysteine and phenylalanine, the CDR3 has 13 amino acids. Of the read, only the CDR3 DNA is kept; its 39 bases are in frame from base 1. CDR1 and CDR2, per the germline V gene (reference sequence), are GTSNPN and SVGIG. Between the V and J ends, shortened by 7 bases and 9 bases respectively, the junction contains 19 bases. Outside the CDR3, residues come from the reference TRBV30 and TRBJ2-1 proteins, so the full variable domain is: SQTIHQWPATLVQPVGSPLSLECTVEGTSNPNLYWYRQAAGRGLQLLFYSVGIGQISSEVPQNLSASRPQDRQFILSSKKLLLSDSGFYLCASTDSGFGEQFFGPGTRLTVL.